Listed below are T cell receptor beta chains from one sample, sequenced in a study of cytomegalovirus exposure and HLA in healthy donors. Sequencing used immunoSEQ multiplex PCR; TCRdb keeps in-frame clones, though not all of them. The data contain more than 85,000 clones, more than 70% of them seen just once; the ten biggest clones take up roughly 2.1%. The sequenced material came from PBMCs. The receptors here all came from a woman aged 18-29 years in good health and CMV-seronegative. CDR3s leave out the opening cysteine and the closing phenylalanine or tryptophan.

V	J	CDR3
TRBV9	TRBJ2-5	ASTVRGGAFGETQY
TRBV5-8	TRBJ1-2	ASSLSVSYGYT
TRBV10-1	TRBJ1-5	ASEGHFNQPQH
TRBV15	TRBJ2-7	ATSIQAIPPYEQY
TRBV10-3	TRBJ1-4	AISESGFDEKLF
TRBV29-1	TRBJ1-4	SVEVYRGRDEKLF
TRBV6-1	TRBJ2-1	ASKLGAGGRSEQF
TRBV29-1	TRBJ2-5	SVVSRGTWESRQETQY
TRBV6-1	TRBJ1-2	ASSEAGTVAGYGYT
TRBV7-2	TRBJ1-2	ASSFGDRVAGYT
TRBV14	TRBJ1-2	ASSQGAGLIGYT
TRBV11-2	TRBJ1-2	ASSLVNSYGYT
TRBV19	TRBJ2-7	ASSTSWTGPYEQY
TRBV30	TRBJ1-1	AWSAQTPGSGTEAF
TRBV5-6	TRBJ2-3	ASSLGTGDPDTQY
TRBV28	TRBJ1-2	ASSPPVSGGPHYGYT
TRBV28	TRBJ2-1	ASSLPTSGRAPF
TRBV5-1	TRBJ2-5	ASSITGGKETQY
TRBV5-1	TRBJ2-1	ASSPATSGERNEQF
TRBV4-3	TRBJ1-2	ASSPFNYEGQKGGYT
TRBV10-3	TRBJ2-1	AISEFASNNEQF
TRBV28	TRBJ2-7	ASSYDRCHEQY
TRBV10-3	TRBJ1-2	AIRLQGEGTAYT
TRBV27	TRBJ2-3	ASSGTGEADTQY
TRBV25-1	TRBJ2-3	ASSATSGGGAGDTQY
TRBV7-3	TRBJ1-5	ASSLLDRGESPQH
TRBV27	TRBJ1-1	ASGTWTEAF
TRBV15	TRBJ2-1	ATSRLGYNEQF
TRBV30	TRBJ1-6	AWSVTGNSPLH
TRBV27	TRBJ1-2	ASSLVQAAEGYT
TRBV5-1	TRBJ2-5	ASSSTRGQETQY
TRBV29-1	TRBJ2-2	SVSGLTNTGELF
TRBV7-9	TRBJ1-3	ASSSSTIY
TRBV27	TRBJ2-7	ASSLIATTYEQY
TRBV28	TRBJ2-7	ASRLGHPYEQY
TRBV29-1	TRBJ1-5	SVGYGEVLNQPQH
TRBV19	TRBJ2-1	ASSTVGDNEQF
TRBV27	TRBJ2-3	ASSFRDSDTQY
TRBV9	TRBJ2-3	ASSVDGTGSTDTQY
TRBV20-1	TRBJ2-7	SASRGYEQY
TRBV4-3	TRBJ1-1	ASSDRGAGEAF
TRBV9	TRBJ2-2	ASTLGTSGTGELF
TRBV27	TRBJ2-3	ASSSIGGRLTDTQY
TRBV7-2	TRBJ1-5	ASSFYTGEGNQPQH
TRBV2	TRBJ1-5	ASSVLPGDQPQH
TRBV6-1	TRBJ2-3	ARGVEGTDTQY
TRBV4-2	TRBJ2-3	ASSQERGSSTDTQY
TRBV7-2	TRBJ2-6	ASSRLAGANSGANVLT
TRBV7-9	TRBJ1-1	ASRPQGGTEAF
TRBV6-1	TRBJ1-4	ASSAGTGELEKLF
TRBV4-3	TRBJ1-1	ASSPQVMNTEAF
TRBV28	TRBJ1-5	ASTSTGGDQPQH
TRBV7-6	TRBJ2-1	ASSFNPRTRNEQF
TRBV4-3	TRBJ2-7	ASSAISPHYEQY
TRBV9	TRBJ2-2	ASSVAGNTGELF
TRBV13	TRBJ2-1	ASSLGEREVYNEQF
TRBV18	TRBJ1-3	ASSSTGSSGNTIY
TRBV19	TRBJ2-7	ASSFYSGASYEQY
TRBV7-9	TRBJ1-4	ASSLVSSATNEKLF